This record concerns one T cell receptor beta chain sequence. The data originate from a study of blood T cell repertoires in COVID-19. The wider study: Samples of COVID-19 (acute and convalescent) were obtained from the United States, Italy and Spain.

Clones were sequenced by immunoSEQ multiplex PCR, and TCRdb holds only the in-frame ones, with some missing. Of 300,000 to 400,000 clones in the sample, more than 90% were seen once. Participants' own reports of clinical history determined their cohort assignment. Trimming removed 2 bases at V and 3 bases at J, with 14 bases between. CDR3 length: 15 residues. Germline CDR1 and CDR2: WSHSY and SAAADI. The sequencing sample was made of PBMCs or T cells enriched from blood (not recorded which). The V and J genes are TRBV10-2 and TRBJ2-7; the D gene is possibly TRBD1 (6 bases). The receptor was isolated from a woman aged 25-40 years who had been exposed to COVID-19. CDR3 residues: CASSEQTTGSYEQYF. The CDR3, as DNA: TGCGCCAGCAGTGAGCAAACCACAGGGAGCTACGAGCAGTACTTC.